This T cell receptor (beta chain) was obtained from a study of T cells expressing NK-cell markers. TCRdb re-called the 5' RACE reads, yielding one record per CDR3 amino acid sequence without DNA. The repertoire table contains some 410,000 distinct CDR3 sequences. Sample: blood T cells: a sorted CD56 or NKG2C T cell subset, CD4+ or CD8+ T cells, or bulk PBMC T cells (not recorded which). The receptor comes from a woman aged 18-69 years in good health.

The CDR3 sequence is CASSLVGSGSTDTQYF. The chain carries TRBV28 and TRBJ2-3; TCRdb's D gene call, TRBD2, goes unchecked for lack of DNA. The CDR3 extends over 16 amino acids. Germline V gene sequence: CDR1 MDHEN, CDR2 SYDVKM. The variable domain in full, completed from reference TRBV28 and TRBJ2-3, reads DVKVTQSSRYLVKRTGEKVFLECVQDMDHENMFWYRQDPGLGLRLIYFSYDVKMKEKGDIPEGYSVSREKKERFSLILESASTNQTSMYLCASSLVGSGSTDTQYFGPGTRLTVL.